Below, one T cell receptor beta chain is given with its context. The antigen remains unidentified. In germline, CDR1 is SGDLS, CDR2 YYNGEE. The junction had 7 bases not matched to a gene; V was cut back by 4 bases and J by 0 bases. CDR3 length: 16 amino acids. The sample belongs to a study of shared clonotypes between healthy human individuals. For the study at large: CD4 naive cells filled three plates per donor, CD4 memory three, CD8 naive two and CD8 memory one. Overall study findings and caveats: Rarefaction showed sorted-subset sequencing was incomplete despite large depth. Generation probabilities were higher for clonotypes shared across all four sorted-subset donors than for unshared ones.

The repertoire was sequenced with immunoSEQ multiplex PCR; TCRdb's copy has only in-frame clones and lacks some. Of about 590,000 clones in the sample, roughly 95% were seen once. Selected positively for CCR7 and CD45RO-negative, naive CD8 cells excluded terminally differentiated effector memory CD45RA+ cells. Source material: naive CD8+ T cells sorted from blood. The chain carries TRBV9 and TRBJ2-1; TRBD2 matches at 7 bases. This receptor was identified in a woman aged 25 to 39 in good health. The CDR3 DNA reads TGTGCCAGCAGCCACACACTAGCGCACTCCTACAATGAGCAGTTCTTC. Translation: CASSHTLAHSYNEQFF.